Each of the 18 T cell receptor beta chains below was sequenced from the same sample in a study of CD8+ T cells in alopecia areata. Indicated treatment: oral pan-JAK inhibitor, 5-10 mg twice daily. Extracted from the samples, RNA was reverse transcribed into cDNA to serve as the sequencing template. Generated by immunoSEQ multiplex PCR, the TCRdb table keeps only in-frame clones and is missing some. There are fewer than 250,000 clones in the sample; around 65% occur only once, and around 4.3% lies in the top ten. Sample: CD4+ T cells sorted from blood, taken at week 4, from a patient treated with tofacitinib. The receptors come from a human donor with alopecia areata.

This clone turned up a few times. The chain employs TRBV2 and TRBJ1-5; D is undetermined. Germline V gene data show CDR1 as SNHLY and CDR2 as FYNNEI. V was shortened by 6 bases and J by 2 bases, with 11 bases between the two germline ends. The CDR3 is made up of 14 amino acids. In DNA, the CDR3 is TGTGCCAGCAGAGAGGGTCTGGGCAATCAGCCCCAGCATTTT. Translating it yields CASREGLGNQPQHF.

The chain joins TRBV2 to TRBJ2-5; possible D gene TRBD2, 6 bases. The CDR3 spans 15 residues. Germline lookup yields CDR1 SNHLY and CDR2 FYNNEI. The ends were cut back, 0 bases at V and 0 bases at J, with 8 bases in the middle. CDR3 DNA sequence: TGTGCCAGCAGTGAAGCGGGACTCCACCAAGAGACCCAGTACTTC. It codes for CASSEAGLHQETQYF.

The chain recombines TRBV30 with TRBJ1-3, with 7 bases matching TRBD1. Germline V CDR1 and CDR2: GTSNPN, SVGIG (reference sequence). J lost 7 bases, V lost 0 bases, and 9 bases had no gene match. The CDR3 extends over 15 amino acids. Here the CDR3 DNA reads TGTGCCTGGAGTGTCCAAAGGGGGGGACAGAACACCATATATTTT. As protein: CAWSVQRGGQNTIYF.

J is TRBJ2-6 and V is TRBV30; D ambiguous. Trimming cost V 0 bases and J 0 bases, with 3 bases left between them. The CDR3 totals 14 residues. In germline, CDR1 is GTSNPN, CDR2 SVGIG (reference sequence). As DNA, the CDR3 is TGTGCCTGGAGTGTGGCCTCTGGGGCCAACGTCCTGACTTTC. Translated, it gives CAWSVASGANVLTF.

A few counts support this clone. The J gene is TRBJ1-4, the V gene TRBV6-1; possible D gene TRBD1, 5 bases. Trimming shortened V by 6 bases and J by 8 bases, and 19 bases separated the two germline ends. CDR1 is MNHNS and CDR2 is SASEGT in the germline V gene. The CDR3 runs 15 residues. The CDR3 loop is CASRVLDGGGEKLFF. As DNA, the CDR3 is TGTGCCAGCAGGGTCCTGGACGGCGGGGGAGAAAAACTGTTTTTT.

This clone showed up just once. The chain employs TRBV19 and TRBJ2-7; the D gene could be TRBD1 or TRBD2 (5 bases each). Per the germline V gene, CDR1 is LNHDA and CDR2 is SQIVND (reference sequence). V was shortened by 4 bases and J by 0 bases, with 13 bases between the two germline ends. The CDR3 consists of 15 residues. The CDR3 coding sequence is TGTGCCAGTAGTAGACGTGGGGGAAGCTCCTACGAGCAGTACTTC. Its translation is CASSRRGGSSYEQYF.

The gene calls are TRBV29-1 and TRBJ2-1; 7 bases are shared with TRBD1. V lost 7 bases, J lost 3 bases, and 9 bases stayed unmatched. The CDR3 spans 14 residues. Germline values: CDR1 SQVTM, CDR2 ANQGSEA. The CDR3, as DNA: TGCAGCGCCACGGGACAGCCTCGCTACAATGAGCAGTTCTTC. This translates into CSATGQPRYNEQFF.

The chain combines TRBV4-2 with TRBJ2-5; D is unclear. The CDR3 sequence is 17 residues long. The ends were cut back, 0 bases at V and 4 bases at J, with 18 bases in the middle. The germline gives CDR1 LGHNA, CDR2 YNFKEQ. CDR3 loop: CASSQEWARHLPETQYF. DNA of the CDR3: TGTGCCAGCAGCCAAGAATGGGCTAGGCACTTACCAGAGACCCAGTACTTC.

The rearrangement joins TRBV27 to TRBJ1-2, with 11 bases lining up with TRBD1. CDR1 is MNHEY and CDR2 is SMNVEV in the germline V gene (reference sequence). The V gene end was trimmed by 6 bases and the J gene end by 3 bases; junction bases not matched to a gene: 3. The CDR3 length is 14 residues. CDR3 residues: CASRRTGGDYGYTF. The CDR3 DNA reads TGTGCCAGCAGGCGGACAGGGGGCGACTATGGCTACACCTTC.

In DNA form, the CDR3 reads TGTGCCAGCAGTTACGACAGCTTAAACACTGAAGCTTTCTTT. Protein: CASSYDSLNTEAFF. V usage is TRBV6-5 and J usage is TRBJ1-1, with D maybe TRBD1 (5 bases). The V gene's germline CDR1 is MNHEY and CDR2 SVGAGI. The CDR3 length is 14 residues. Trimming took 2 bases from V and 2 from J, leaving 9 bases between them.

This chain uses TRBV7-2 with TRBJ2-5, with TRBD2 identical over 9 bases. Trimming at V came to 5 bases and at J to 2 bases, leaving 9 bases not matched to a gene. The germline V gene has CDR1 SGHTA and CDR2 FQGNSA. The CDR3 is 16 amino acids. This chain's CDR3 is CASSPVIAGAQETQYF. The CDR3 DNA sequence: TGTGCCAGCAGCCCTGTGATAGCGGGAGCACAAGAGACCCAGTACTTC.

The chain carries TRBV5-6 and TRBJ2-1, with 7 bases fitting TRBD2. Germline trimming cut 2 bases from V and 7 bases from J; bases unmatched to any gene: 9. The CDR3 consists of 15 residues. The V gene's germline CDR1 is SGHDT and CDR2 YYEEEE. For the CDR3, the DNA is TGTGCCAGCAGCTTATACGGACTAGTGCTGAATGAGCAGTTCTTC. Its translation: CASSLYGLVLNEQFF.

This clone has a handful of counts. The CDR3 reads CASSIGTGTGIYYGYTF. CDR3 in DNA: TGTGCCAGTAGTATAGGCACCGGGACAGGGATCTACTATGGCTACACCTTC. This chain links TRBV19 with TRBJ1-2, with 9 bases aligning to TRBD1. This CDR3 is 17 amino acids long. With V trimmed by 1 base and J by 3 bases, 9 bases remained unmatched. Germline values: CDR1 LNHDA, CDR2 SQIVND (reference sequence).

This chain joins TRBV4-1 and TRBJ1-6; D unclear. CDR1 is MGHRA, CDR2 YSYEKL, per germline. This CDR3 is built from 13 residues. V lost 5 bases, J lost 0 bases, and 2 bases lay in between. The CDR3 protein is CASSYSYNSPLHF. The CDR3 DNA is TGCGCCAGCAGCTACTCCTATAATTCACCCCTCCACTTT.

This chain connects TRBV14 to TRBJ1-5, with D hard to call. Trimming left V 7 bases short and J 6 bases short, with 16 bases between. CDR1 is SGHDN, CDR2 FVKESK, per germline. This CDR3 region has 14 residues. The CDR3 nucleotides are TGTGCCAGCACCGAACGGGTTTCAGGTCAGCCCCAGCATTTT. Its translation: CASTERVSGQPQHF. Complete variable domain (other parts from reference TRBV14 and TRBJ1-5): EAGVTQFPSHSVIEKGQTVTLRCDPISGHDNLYWYRRVMGKEIKFLLHFVKESKQDESGMPNNRFLAERTGGTYSTLKVQPAELEDSGVYFCASTERVSGQPQHFGDGTRLSIL.

The chain links TRBV11-3 to TRBJ2-7, with TRBD1 matching 8 bases. CDR1 SGHNT and CDR2 YENEEA come from the germline V gene. The CDR3 is 14 residues long. V lost 10 bases, J lost 6 bases, and 14 bases stayed unmatched. CDR3 amino acids: CATGQNQGAGEQYF. The CDR3 DNA reads as TGTGCCACCGGGCAGAATCAGGGGGCCGGCGAGCAGTACTTC.

In its sample, this clone was seen once. This sequence joins TRBV30 and TRBJ1-1, with D unresolved. The CDR3 is 17 amino acids. From germline, CDR1 is GTSNPN and CDR2 SVGIG (reference sequence). V lost 5 bases, J lost 0 bases, and 22 bases lay in between. The CDR3 loop reads CAWGKTAKLSMNTEAFF. In DNA, the CDR3 is TGTGCCTGGGGCAAAACAGCTAAACTTTCAATGAACACTGAAGCTTTCTTT.

In its sample, this clone was seen a few times. The chain has TRBV5-1 and TRBJ2-1; weak D call: TRBD1 (5 bases). V lost 4 bases, J lost 3 bases, and 8 bases lay in between. The CDR3 is 13 residues long. Germline assignment: CDR1 SGHRS and CDR2 YFSETQ. DNA of the CDR3: TGCGCCAGCAGCATGACAGTCTACAATGAGCAGTTCTTC. The encoded protein is CASSMTVYNEQFF.